These 5 T cell receptor beta chains were sequenced from one sample in a study of blood T cell repertoires in COVID-19. Generated by immunoSEQ multiplex PCR, the TCRdb table keeps only in-frame clones and is missing some. This table has 30,000 to 35,000 clones, approximately 83% appearing once. Sequencing was done on a sample of peripheral blood. The receptors come from a man aged 50-59 years with acute or convalescent COVID-19.

This clone was detected once. V gene TRBV27 combines with J gene TRBJ1-3; perhaps TRBD1 as D (6 bases). CDR3 length: 14 residues. Germline V CDR1 and CDR2: MNHEY, SMNVEV (reference sequence). V was cut by 6 bases and J by 3 bases, with 12 bases left in between. The CDR3 DNA follows: TGTGCCAGCAGCGGGGGGGCTGTTGGAAACACCATATATTTT. This sequence encodes CASSGGAVGNTIYF.

The CDR3 is CASSLGAVYEQYF. The CDR3 DNA follows: TGTGCCAGCAGCCTGGGGGCAGTTTACGAGCAGTACTTC. This chain joins TRBV14 and TRBJ2-7; possible D gene TRBD1, 6 bases. The CDR3 has 13 amino acids. V was shortened by 4 bases and J by 4 bases, with 11 bases between the two germline ends. CDR1 is SGHDN, CDR2 FVKESK, per germline.

The chain carries TRBV19 and TRBJ2-2; D is uncertain. The V gene's germline CDR1 is LNHDA and CDR2 SQIVND (reference sequence). The CDR3 consists of 12 residues. V gave up 10 bases and J gave up 3 bases, with 9 bases separating them. The CDR3: CATCEYTGELFF. CDR3 in DNA: TGTGCCACGTGCGAGTACACCGGGGAGCTGTTTTTT.

This sequence joins TRBV29-1 and TRBJ1-5; D might be TRBD1 (6 bases). Trimming shortened V by 4 bases and J by 6 bases, and 10 bases separated the two germline ends. The CDR3 covers 12 residues. Per the germline V gene, CDR1 is SQVTM and CDR2 is ANQGSEA. The CDR3 region is CSVGGRGQPQHF. Written as DNA, the CDR3 is TGCAGCGTTGGCGGCAGGGGTCAGCCCCAGCATTTT.

J is TRBJ2-2 and V is TRBV4-2; 8 bases are shared with TRBD2. The CDR3 consists of 17 residues. CDR1 and CDR2 from the germline V gene are LGHNA and YNFKEQ. J was trimmed by 5 bases and V by 2 bases; bases with no gene match: 10. The CDR3 bases are TGTGCCAGCAGCCAACGAACCAGCGGGAGTCCAACCGGGGAGCTGTTTTTT. Amino acids: CASSQRTSGSPTGELFF.